This TCR beta chain originates from a study of T cell repertoires in cytomegalovirus infection. Study information: Public TCR beta signature analysis indicated the presence of both CMV infection and matching HLA type.

From the reads, TCRdb called clonotypes with MiXCR, one entry per CDR3 protein. The table records 480,000 or so distinct CDR3 sequences, around 10% of them present only once. On this clonotype: What it binds is not known.

Findings and caveats of the study: Ex vivo responses were dominated by HLA-C-restricted CMV-specific TCR beta clonotypes.

The CDR3 length is 12 residues. The V gene end was trimmed by 5 bases and the J gene end by 2 bases; junction bases not matched to a gene: 1. Per the germline V gene, CDR1 is DFQATT and CDR2 is SNEGSKA (reference sequence). The receptor comes from a human donor in good health (CMV status not recorded). Some clones in this sample may be carry-over from other donors' samples. The chain employs TRBV20-1 and TRBJ2-5; TRBD1 matches at 8 bases. Source material: PBMCs. CDR3 bases: TGCAGTGCTTGGACAGGGCAAGAGACCCAGTACTTC. Protein product: CSAWTGQETQYF.